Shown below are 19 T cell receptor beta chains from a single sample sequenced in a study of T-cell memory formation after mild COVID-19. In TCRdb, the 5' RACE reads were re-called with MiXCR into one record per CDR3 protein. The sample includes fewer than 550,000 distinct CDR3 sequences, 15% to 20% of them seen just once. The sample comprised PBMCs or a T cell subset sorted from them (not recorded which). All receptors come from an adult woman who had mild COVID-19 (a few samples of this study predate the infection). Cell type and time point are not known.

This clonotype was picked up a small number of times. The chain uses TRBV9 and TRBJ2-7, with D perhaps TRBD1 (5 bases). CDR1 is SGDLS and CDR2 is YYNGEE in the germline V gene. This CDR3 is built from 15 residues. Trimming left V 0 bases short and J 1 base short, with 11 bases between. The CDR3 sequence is CASSVDPQGSYEQYF. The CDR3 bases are TGTGCCAGCAGCGTAGACCCCCAGGGTTCCTACGAGCAGTACTTC. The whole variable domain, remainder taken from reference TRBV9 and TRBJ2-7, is DSGVTQTPKHLITATGQRVTLRCSPRSGDLSVYWYQQSLDQGLQFLIQYYNGEERAKGNILERFSAQQFPDLHSELNLSSLELGDSALYFCASSVDPQGSYEQYFGPGTRLTVT.

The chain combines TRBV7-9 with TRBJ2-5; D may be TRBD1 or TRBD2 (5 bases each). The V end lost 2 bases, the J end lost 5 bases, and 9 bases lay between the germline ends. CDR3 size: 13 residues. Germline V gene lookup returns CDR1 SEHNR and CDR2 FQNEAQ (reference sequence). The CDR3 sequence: CASSLLGEETQYF. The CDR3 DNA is TGTGCCAGCAGCTTACTGGGGGAGGAGACCCAGTACTTC.

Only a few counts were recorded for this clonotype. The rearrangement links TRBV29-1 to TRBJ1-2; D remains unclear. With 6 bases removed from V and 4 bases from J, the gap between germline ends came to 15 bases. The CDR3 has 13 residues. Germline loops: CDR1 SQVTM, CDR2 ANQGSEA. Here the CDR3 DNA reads TGCAGCGTCTACGGGAAGTTAGGCTATGGCTACACCTTC. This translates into CSVYGKLGYGYTF.

CDR3 sequence: CASSPDRSSGYTF. DNA of the CDR3: TGTGCCAGCAGCCCCGACCGGTCGTCTGGCTACACCTTC. The chain recombines TRBV12-3 or TRBV12-4 with TRBJ1-2; D unresolved. CDR3 size: 13 residues. With 6 bases removed from V and 7 bases from J, the gap between germline ends came to 15 bases.

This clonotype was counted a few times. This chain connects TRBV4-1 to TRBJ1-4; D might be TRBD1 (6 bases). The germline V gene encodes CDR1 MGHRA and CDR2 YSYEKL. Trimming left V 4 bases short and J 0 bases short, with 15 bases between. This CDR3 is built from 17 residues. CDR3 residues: CASSRRDIGSTNEKLFF. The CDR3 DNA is TGCGCCAGCAGCCGAAGGGACATCGGGTCAACTAATGAAAAACTGTTTTTT.

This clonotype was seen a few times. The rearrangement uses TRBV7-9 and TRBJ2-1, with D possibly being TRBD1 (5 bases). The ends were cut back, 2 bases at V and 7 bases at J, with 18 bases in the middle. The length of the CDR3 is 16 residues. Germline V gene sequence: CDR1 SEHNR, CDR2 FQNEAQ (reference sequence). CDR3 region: CASSLSPGAQGNEQFF. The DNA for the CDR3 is TGTGCCAGCAGCTTAAGTCCCGGAGCTCAGGGAAATGAGCAGTTCTTC.

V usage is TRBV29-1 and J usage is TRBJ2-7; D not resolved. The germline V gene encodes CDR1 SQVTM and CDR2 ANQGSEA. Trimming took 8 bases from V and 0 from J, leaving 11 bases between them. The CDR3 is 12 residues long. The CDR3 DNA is TGCAGCTTCCGGGCCAACTCCTACGAGCAGTACTTC. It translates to CSFRANSYEQYF.

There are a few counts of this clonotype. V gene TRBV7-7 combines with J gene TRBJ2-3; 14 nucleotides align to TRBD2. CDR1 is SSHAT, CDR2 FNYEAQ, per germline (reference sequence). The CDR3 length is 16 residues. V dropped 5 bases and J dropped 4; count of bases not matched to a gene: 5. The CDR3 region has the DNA TGTGCCAGCAGCGCCGGACTAGCGGGGGGTGCAGATACGCAGTATTTT. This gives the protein CASSAGLAGGADTQYF.

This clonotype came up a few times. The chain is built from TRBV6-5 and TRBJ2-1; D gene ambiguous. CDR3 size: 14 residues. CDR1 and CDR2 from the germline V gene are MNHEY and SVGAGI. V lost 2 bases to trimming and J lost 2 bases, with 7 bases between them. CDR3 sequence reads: CASSYGKAYNEQFF. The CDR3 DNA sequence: TGTGCCAGCAGTTACGGGAAGGCCTACAATGAGCAGTTCTTC.

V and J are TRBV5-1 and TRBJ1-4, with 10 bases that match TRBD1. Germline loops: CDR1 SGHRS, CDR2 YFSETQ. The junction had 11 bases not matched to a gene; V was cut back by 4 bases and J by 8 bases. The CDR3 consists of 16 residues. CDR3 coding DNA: TGCGCCAGCAGCGTAGGACAGGGGGAGAGTCGAGAAAAACTGTTTTTT. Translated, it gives CASSVGQGESREKLFF.

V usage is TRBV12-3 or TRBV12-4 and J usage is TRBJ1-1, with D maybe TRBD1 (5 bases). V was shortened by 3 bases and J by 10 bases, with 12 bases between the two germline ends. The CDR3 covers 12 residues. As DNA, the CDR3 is TGTGCCAGCAGTTTTTATAGGGGCATAGCTTTCTTT. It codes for CASSFYRGIAFF.

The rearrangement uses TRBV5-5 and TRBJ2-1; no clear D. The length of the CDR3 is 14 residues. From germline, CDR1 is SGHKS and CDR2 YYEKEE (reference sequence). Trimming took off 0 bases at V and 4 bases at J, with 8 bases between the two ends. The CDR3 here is CASSLDPAYNEQFF. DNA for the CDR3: TGTGCCAGCAGCTTGGACCCAGCGTACAATGAGCAGTTCTTC.

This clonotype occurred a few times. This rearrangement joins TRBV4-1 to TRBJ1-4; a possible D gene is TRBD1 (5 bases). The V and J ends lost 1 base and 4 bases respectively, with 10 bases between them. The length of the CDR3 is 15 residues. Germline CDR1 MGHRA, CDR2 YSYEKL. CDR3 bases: TGCGCCAGCAGCCAAGGACAGCTTGTTAATGAAAAACTGTTTTTT. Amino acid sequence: CASSQGQLVNEKLFF.

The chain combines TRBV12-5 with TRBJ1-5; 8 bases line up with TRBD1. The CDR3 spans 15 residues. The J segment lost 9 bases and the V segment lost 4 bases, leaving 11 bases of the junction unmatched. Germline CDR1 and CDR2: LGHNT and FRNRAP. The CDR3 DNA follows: TGTGCTAGTGGTTCCGCGGACAGGGTCTACCCGCCCCAGCATTTT. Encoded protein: CASGSADRVYPPQHF. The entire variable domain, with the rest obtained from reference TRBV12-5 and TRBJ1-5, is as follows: DARVTQTPRHKVTEMGQEVTMRCQPILGHNTVFWYRQTMMQGLELLAYFRNRAPLDDSGMPKDRFSAEMPDATLATLKIQPSEPRDSAVYFCASGSADRVYPPQHFGDGTRLSIL.

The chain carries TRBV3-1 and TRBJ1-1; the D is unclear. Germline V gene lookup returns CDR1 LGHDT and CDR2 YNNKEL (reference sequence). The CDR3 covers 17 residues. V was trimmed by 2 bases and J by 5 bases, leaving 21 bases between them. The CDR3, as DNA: TGTGCCAGCAGCCAAATGGGAGAGAACGGGCCTTTGACTGAAGCTTTCTTT. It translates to CASSQMGENGPLTEAFF.

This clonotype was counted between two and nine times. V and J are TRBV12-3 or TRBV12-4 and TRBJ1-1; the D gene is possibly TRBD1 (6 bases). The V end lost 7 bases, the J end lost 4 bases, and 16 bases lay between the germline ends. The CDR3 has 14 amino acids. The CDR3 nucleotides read TGTGCCAGCACCCTTGGGGGGGGGGCCACTGAAGCTTTCTTT. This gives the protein CASTLGGGATEAFF.

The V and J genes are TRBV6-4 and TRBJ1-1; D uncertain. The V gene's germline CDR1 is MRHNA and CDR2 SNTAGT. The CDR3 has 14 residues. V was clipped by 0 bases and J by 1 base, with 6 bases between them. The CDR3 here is CASSDSGENTEAFF. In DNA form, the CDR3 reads TGTGCCAGCAGTGACTCCGGGGAGAACACTGAAGCTTTCTTT.

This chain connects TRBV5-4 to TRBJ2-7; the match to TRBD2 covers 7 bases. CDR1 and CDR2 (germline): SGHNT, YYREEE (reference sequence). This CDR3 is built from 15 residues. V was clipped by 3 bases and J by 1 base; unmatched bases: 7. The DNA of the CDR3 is TGTGCCAGCAGCTACCGGCGGGAGACTTCCTACGAGCAGTACTTC. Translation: CASSYRRETSYEQYF. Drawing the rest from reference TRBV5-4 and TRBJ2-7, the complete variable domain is ETGVTQSPTHLIKTRGQQVTLRCSSQSGHNTVSWYQQALGQGPQFIFQYYREEENGRGNFPPRFSGLQFPNYSSELNVNALELDDSALYLCASSYRRETSYEQYFGPGTRLTVT.

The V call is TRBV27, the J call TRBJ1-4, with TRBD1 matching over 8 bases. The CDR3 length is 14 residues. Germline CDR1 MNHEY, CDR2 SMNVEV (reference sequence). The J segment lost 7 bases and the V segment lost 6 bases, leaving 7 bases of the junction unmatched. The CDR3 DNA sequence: TGTGCCAGCAGAATAGACAGGGGCGGTGAAAAACTGTTTTTT. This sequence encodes CASRIDRGGEKLFF.